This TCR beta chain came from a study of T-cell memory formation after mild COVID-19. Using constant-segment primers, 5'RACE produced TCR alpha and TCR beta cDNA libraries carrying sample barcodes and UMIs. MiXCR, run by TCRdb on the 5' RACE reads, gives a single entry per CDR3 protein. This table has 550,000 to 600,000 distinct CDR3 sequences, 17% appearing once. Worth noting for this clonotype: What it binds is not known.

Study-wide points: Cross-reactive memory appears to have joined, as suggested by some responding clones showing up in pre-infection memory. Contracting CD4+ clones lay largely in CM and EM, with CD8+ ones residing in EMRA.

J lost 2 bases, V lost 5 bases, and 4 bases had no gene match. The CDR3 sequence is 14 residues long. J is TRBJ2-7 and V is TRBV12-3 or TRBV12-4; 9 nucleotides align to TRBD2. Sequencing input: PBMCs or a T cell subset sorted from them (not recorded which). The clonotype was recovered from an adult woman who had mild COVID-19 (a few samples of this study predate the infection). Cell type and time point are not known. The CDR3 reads CASSTAGGTYEQYF. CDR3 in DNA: TGTGCCAGCAGTACAGCGGGAGGCACCTACGAGCAGTACTTC.